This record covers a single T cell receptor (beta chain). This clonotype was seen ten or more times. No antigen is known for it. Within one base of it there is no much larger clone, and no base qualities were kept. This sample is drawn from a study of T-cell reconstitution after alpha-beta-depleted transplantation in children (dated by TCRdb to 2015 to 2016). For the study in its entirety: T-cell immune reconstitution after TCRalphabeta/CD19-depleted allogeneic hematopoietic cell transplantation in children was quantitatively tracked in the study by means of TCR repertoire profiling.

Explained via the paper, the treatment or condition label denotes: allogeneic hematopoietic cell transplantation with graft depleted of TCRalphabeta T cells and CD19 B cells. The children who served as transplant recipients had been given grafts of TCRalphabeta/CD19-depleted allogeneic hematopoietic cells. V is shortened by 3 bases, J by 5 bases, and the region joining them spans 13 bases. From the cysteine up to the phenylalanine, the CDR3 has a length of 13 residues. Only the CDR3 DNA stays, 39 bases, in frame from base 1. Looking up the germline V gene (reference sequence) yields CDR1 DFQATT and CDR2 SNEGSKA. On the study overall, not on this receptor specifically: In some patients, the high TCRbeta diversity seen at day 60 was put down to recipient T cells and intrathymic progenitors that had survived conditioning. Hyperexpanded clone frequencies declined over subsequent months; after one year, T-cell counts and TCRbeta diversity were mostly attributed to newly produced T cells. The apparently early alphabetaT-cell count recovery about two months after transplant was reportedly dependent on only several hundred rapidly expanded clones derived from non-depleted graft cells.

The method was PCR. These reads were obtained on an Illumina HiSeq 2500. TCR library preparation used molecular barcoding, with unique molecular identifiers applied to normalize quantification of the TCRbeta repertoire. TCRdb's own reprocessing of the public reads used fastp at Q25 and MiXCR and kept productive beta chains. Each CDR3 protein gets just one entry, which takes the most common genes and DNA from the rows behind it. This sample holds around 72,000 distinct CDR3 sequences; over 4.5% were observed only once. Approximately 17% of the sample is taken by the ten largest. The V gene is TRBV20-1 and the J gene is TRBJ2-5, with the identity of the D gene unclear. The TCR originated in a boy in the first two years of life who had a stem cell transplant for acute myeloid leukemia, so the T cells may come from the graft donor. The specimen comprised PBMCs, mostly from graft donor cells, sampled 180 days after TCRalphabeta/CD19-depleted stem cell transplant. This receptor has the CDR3 CSARGSFAETQYF. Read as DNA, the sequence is TGCAGTGCTAGGGGTTCTTTCGCTGAGACCCAGTACTTC.